This entry is about one TCR beta chain. Antigen: not known. This CDR3 has 16 amino acids. Germline values: CDR1 ENHRY, CDR2 SYGVKD. This specimen belongs to a study of CXCR3-negative and CXCR3-positive naive CD8 T cells. General study findings and limits: Both of the naive subsets showed about the same high diversity, but memory CD8+ cells had much less. The study found more hydrophobic TRB CDR3s in CXCR3-positive naive cells than in CXCR3-negative naive cells.

In preparing the TRB cDNA libraries, 5' RACE with UMI labels was used. TCRdb re-called the 5' RACE reads and shows each CDR3 protein once, DNA omitted. The repertoire table contains 100,000 to 150,000 distinct CDR3 sequences. The naive CD8+ gate required CD45RO-CCR7+CD27+CD95- phenotype. This chain uses TRBV10-3 with TRBJ2-7. The material sequenced was naive CXCR3- CD8+ T cells from blood. Subset given: CD45RO-CCR7+CD27+CD95- naive CD8+ T cells lacking CXCR3 (TNR3-). The receptor was isolated from a human donor in good health. Some clones in this sample may be carry-over from other donors' samples. This chain's CDR3 is CAIMGIKSTGTYEQYF.